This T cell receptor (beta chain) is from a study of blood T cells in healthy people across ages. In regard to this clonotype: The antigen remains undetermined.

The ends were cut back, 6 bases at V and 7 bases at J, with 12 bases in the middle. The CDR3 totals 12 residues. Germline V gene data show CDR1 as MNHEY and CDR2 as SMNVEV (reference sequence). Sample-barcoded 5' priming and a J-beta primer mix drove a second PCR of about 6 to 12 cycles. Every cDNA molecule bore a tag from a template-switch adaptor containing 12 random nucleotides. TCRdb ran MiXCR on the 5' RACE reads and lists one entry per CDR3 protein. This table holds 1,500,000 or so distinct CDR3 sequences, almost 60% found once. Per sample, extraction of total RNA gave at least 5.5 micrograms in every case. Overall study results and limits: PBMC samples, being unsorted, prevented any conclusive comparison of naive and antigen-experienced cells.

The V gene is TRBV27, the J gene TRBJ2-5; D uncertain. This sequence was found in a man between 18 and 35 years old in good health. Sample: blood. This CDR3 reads CASSEGWGTQYF. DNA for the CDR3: TGTGCCAGCAGCGAAGGTTGGGGGACCCAGTACTTC.